This T cell receptor (beta chain) emerged from a study of CD8 T cells in Susac syndrome. Random-hexamer reverse transcription was applied to about 0.45 to 1 ug RNA. In TCRdb, the immunoSEQ multiplex PCR reads were re-called with MiXCR into one record per CDR3 protein. The sample carries 100,000 to 150,000 distinct CDR3 sequences, roughly 92% recorded once. This clonotype showed up just once. The TEMRA cells underwent FACS enrichment, while the CD8+ and CD4+ T cells underwent negative isolation. Trimming took off 4 bases at V and 7 bases at J, with 8 bases between the two ends. Germline assignment: CDR1 MDHEN and CDR2 SYDVKM. This CDR3 is 11 amino acids long.

This chain links TRBV28 with TRBJ2-7; D unclear. The receptor comes from a human donor in good health. The specimen sequenced was CD4+ T cells from PBMCs. CDR3 in DNA: TGTGCCAGCAGTTCCCCCGGGGAGCAGTACTTC. Its translation: CASSSPGEQYF.